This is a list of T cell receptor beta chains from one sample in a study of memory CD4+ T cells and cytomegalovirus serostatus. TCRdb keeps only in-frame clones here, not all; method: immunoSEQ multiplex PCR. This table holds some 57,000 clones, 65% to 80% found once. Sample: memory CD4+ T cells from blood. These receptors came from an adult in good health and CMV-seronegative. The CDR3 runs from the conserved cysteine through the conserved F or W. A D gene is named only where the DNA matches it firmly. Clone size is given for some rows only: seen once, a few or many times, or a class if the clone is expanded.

CDR3 protein: CASSLRTVRGSQPQHF
CDR3 DNA: TGTGCCAGCAGTCTACGGACAGTTAGGGGCAGTCAGCCCCAGCATTTT
clone size: .
D gene: .
J gene: TRBJ1-5
V gene: TRBV28

CDR3 protein: CASTPSGSGYNEQFF
CDR3 DNA: TGTGCCAGCACCCCGAGCGGGAGCGGTTACAATGAGCAGTTCTTC
clone size: .
D gene: TRBD2
J gene: TRBJ2-1
V gene: TRBV9

CDR3 protein: CACSYRGKYEQYF
CDR3 DNA: TGTGCCTGTTCCTACAGGGGCAAGTACGAGCAGTACTTC
clone size: few
D gene: TRBD1
J gene: TRBJ2-7
V gene: TRBV6-1

CDR3 protein: CSAGGANEQFF
CDR3 DNA: TGCAGCGCCGGGGGTGCCAATGAGCAGTTCTTC
clone size: .
D gene: .
J gene: TRBJ2-1
V gene: TRBV29-1

CDR3 protein: CASSVAGETQYF
CDR3 DNA: TGTGCCAGCAGTGTGGCCGGGGAGACCCAGTACTTC
clone size: .
D gene: .
J gene: TRBJ2-5
V gene: TRBV6-6

CDR3 protein: CAWIRYQETQYF
CDR3 DNA: TGTGCCTGGATCCGCTACCAAGAGACCCAGTACTTC
clone size: .
D gene: .
J gene: TRBJ2-5
V gene: TRBV30

CDR3 protein: CAISETDRGEKLFF
CDR3 DNA: TGTGCCATCAGTGAGACGGACAGGGGGGAAAAACTGTTTTTT
clone size: .
D gene: TRBD1
J gene: TRBJ1-4
V gene: TRBV10-3

CDR3 protein: CASSSTGEASGYTF
CDR3 DNA: TGTGCCAGCAGCTCAACAGGGGAAGCATCTGGCTACACCTTC
clone size: .
D gene: TRBD1
J gene: TRBJ1-2
V gene: TRBV7-8

CDR3 protein: CASSVDRGNQPQHF
CDR3 DNA: TGTGCCAGCAGTGTCGACAGGGGCAATCAGCCCCAGCATTTT
clone size: .
D gene: TRBD1
J gene: TRBJ1-5
V gene: TRBV6-1

CDR3 protein: CAWTAGEYGYTF
CDR3 DNA: TGTGCCTGGACGGCAGGGGAATATGGCTACACCTTC
clone size: .
D gene: .
J gene: TRBJ1-2
V gene: TRBV30

CDR3 protein: CASSLANGDGNTF
CDR3 DNA: TGTGCCAGCAGCTTGGCCAATGGGGACGGCAACACCTTC
clone size: .
D gene: .
J gene: TRBJ1-2
V gene: TRBV5-6

CDR3 protein: CASRSMAQGNTGELFF
CDR3 DNA: TGTGCCAGCAGGTCAATGGCACAGGGGAACACCGGGGAGCTGTTTTTT
clone size: .
D gene: .
J gene: TRBJ2-2
V gene: TRBV7-9

CDR3 protein: CASSSLAGGTDTQYF
CDR3 DNA: TGTGCCAGCAGTTCACTAGCGGGAGGAACAGATACGCAGTATTTT
clone size: few
D gene: TRBD2
J gene: TRBJ2-3
V gene: TRBV28

CDR3 protein: CASSIAGTGVGYTF
CDR3 DNA: TGTGCCAGTAGTATAGCTGGGACAGGGGTTGGCTACACCTTC
clone size: .
D gene: TRBD1
J gene: TRBJ1-2
V gene: TRBV19

CDR3 protein: CASSESMGGQSPLHF
CDR3 DNA: TGTGCCAGCAGTGAGAGTATGGGGGGCCAGTCACCCCTCCACTTT
clone size: .
D gene: .
J gene: TRBJ1-6
V gene: TRBV2

CDR3 protein: CASSPHRDRWKRIAYEQYF
CDR3 DNA: TGTGCCAGCAGCCCCCACCGAGACAGGTGGAAGAGAATCGCCTACGAGCAGTACTTC
clone size: .
D gene: .
J gene: TRBJ2-7
V gene: TRBV7-8

CDR3 protein: CASSFGSGGPYNEQFF
CDR3 DNA: TGCGCCAGCAGCTTCGGAAGCGGGGGGCCTTACAATGAGCAGTTCTTC
clone size: .
D gene: TRBD2
J gene: TRBJ2-1
V gene: TRBV5-1

CDR3 protein: CASSSRRTSGKADTQYF
CDR3 DNA: TGTGCCAGCAGTTCCAGACGGACTAGCGGGAAAGCAGATACGCAGTATTTT
clone size: .
D gene: TRBD2
J gene: TRBJ2-3
V gene: TRBV28

CDR3 protein: CASSPGDGNQPQHF
CDR3 DNA: TGTGCCAGCTCACCCGGAGACGGGAATCAGCCCCAGCATTTT
clone size: .
D gene: .
J gene: TRBJ1-5
V gene: TRBV18

CDR3 protein: CASSLDRANTIYF
CDR3 DNA: TGTGCCAGCAGCTTGGACAGGGCCAACACCATATATTTT
clone size: .
D gene: .
J gene: TRBJ1-3
V gene: TRBV5-4

CDR3 protein: CASGLRGQAGGELFF
CDR3 DNA: TGTGCTAGTGGTTTGAGGGGACAGGCAGGCGGGGAGCTGTTTTTT
clone size: .
D gene: TRBD1
J gene: TRBJ2-2
V gene: TRBV12-5

CDR3 protein: CASSLASGRDEQYF
CDR3 DNA: TGTGCCAGCAGCTTGGCTAGCGGGAGAGACGAGCAGTACTTC
clone size: few
D gene: TRBD2
J gene: TRBJ2-7
V gene: TRBV5-4

CDR3 protein: CASSLASGHGASEAFF
CDR3 DNA: TGCGCCAGCAGCTTGGCCTCGGGACATGGCGCTTCGGAAGCTTTCTTT
clone size: .
D gene: .
J gene: TRBJ1-1
V gene: TRBV5-1

CDR3 protein: CASRNPDSVLYGYTF
CDR3 DNA: TGTGCCAGCAGAAACCCCGACTCCGTGTTATATGGCTACACCTTC
clone size: .
D gene: .
J gene: TRBJ1-2
V gene: TRBV10-3

CDR3 protein: CASSKMIQSRDQPQHF
CDR3 DNA: TGTGCCAGCAGCAAGATGATCCAATCGAGAGATCAGCCCCAGCATTTT
clone size: medium-sized
D gene: .
J gene: TRBJ1-5
V gene: TRBV21-1

CDR3 protein: CASSLGSLGNTEAFF
CDR3 DNA: TGTGCCAGCAGCTTGGGGAGCTTGGGGAACACTGAAGCTTTCTTT
clone size: .
D gene: .
J gene: TRBJ1-1
V gene: TRBV5-4

CDR3 protein: CASSSPSGGSGTQYF
CDR3 DNA: TGTGCCAGCAGCTCCCCTAGCGGGGGTTCGGGAACCCAGTACTTC
clone size: once
D gene: TRBD2
J gene: TRBJ2-5
V gene: TRBV4-2

CDR3 protein: CASSQGFSGLAGGDTQYF
CDR3 DNA: TGCGCCAGCAGCCAAGGCTTCTCGGGACTAGCGGGAGGTGATACGCAGTATTTT
clone size: .
D gene: TRBD2
J gene: TRBJ2-3
V gene: TRBV4-1

CDR3 protein: CASSLAPRETQYF
CDR3 DNA: TGTGCTAGCAGCTTAGCCCCCCGGGAGACCCAGTACTTC
clone size: few
D gene: .
J gene: TRBJ2-5
V gene: TRBV7-7

CDR3 protein: CASSLQGRTEAFF
CDR3 DNA: TGTGCCAGCTCCTTACAGGGGAGGACTGAAGCTTTCTTT
clone size: .
D gene: TRBD1
J gene: TRBJ1-1
V gene: TRBV18

CDR3 protein: CASSPGSYEQFF
CDR3 DNA: TGTGCCAGCTCACCAGGTTCTTATGAGCAGTTCTTC
clone size: .
D gene: .
J gene: TRBJ2-1
V gene: TRBV18